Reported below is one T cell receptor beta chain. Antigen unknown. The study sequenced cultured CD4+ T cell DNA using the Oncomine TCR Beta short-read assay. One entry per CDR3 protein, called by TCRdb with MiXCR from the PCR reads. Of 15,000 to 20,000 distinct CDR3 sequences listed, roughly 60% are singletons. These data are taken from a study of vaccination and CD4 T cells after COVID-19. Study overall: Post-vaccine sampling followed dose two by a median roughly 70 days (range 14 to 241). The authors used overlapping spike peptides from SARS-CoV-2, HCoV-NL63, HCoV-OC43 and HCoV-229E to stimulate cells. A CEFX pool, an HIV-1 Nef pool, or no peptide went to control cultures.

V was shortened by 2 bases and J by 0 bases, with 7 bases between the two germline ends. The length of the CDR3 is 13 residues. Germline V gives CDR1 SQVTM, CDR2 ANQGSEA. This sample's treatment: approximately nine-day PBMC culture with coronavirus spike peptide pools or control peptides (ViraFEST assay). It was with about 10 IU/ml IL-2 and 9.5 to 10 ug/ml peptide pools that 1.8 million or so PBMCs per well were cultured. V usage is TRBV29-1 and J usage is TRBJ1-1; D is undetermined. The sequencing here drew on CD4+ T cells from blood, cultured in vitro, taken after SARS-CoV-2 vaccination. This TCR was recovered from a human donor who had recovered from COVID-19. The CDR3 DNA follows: TGCAGCGTTGAACGAAGATTGAACACTGAAGCTTTCTTT. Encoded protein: CSVERRLNTEAFF.